The rows below give T cell receptor beta chains drawn from one sample of a study of blood T cell repertoires in COVID-19. Sequenced by immunoSEQ multiplex PCR; TCRdb stores in-frame clones only, minus some. The table has some 180,000 clones, 80% to 95% seen once. What was sequenced was peripheral blood. The receptors shown here come from a man between 50 and 59 years old with acute or convalescent COVID-19. Each CDR3 is given with its conserved first and last residue. D genes are given only for firm matches. The size entry is marked missing in some rows and otherwise reads once, few, many or a size class.

>TRBD2|TRBJ2-2|TRBV7-2|-
TGTGCCAGCAGCCCCCAACTAGCGGGAGCGGTAGCCGGGGAGCTGTTTTTT
CASSPQLAGAVAGELFF
>-|TRBJ1-3|TRBV6-5|-
TGTGCCAGCAGTTACTCGGGGGGAGACGCTGGAAACACCATATATTTT
CASSYSGGDAGNTIYF
>TRBD2|TRBJ2-7|TRBV7-9|once
TGTGCCAGTAGTCGGACTAGCGGACCCTACGAGCAGTACTTC
CASSRTSGPYEQYF
>TRBD1|TRBJ2-3|TRBV11-3|-
TGTGCCAGCAGTACTGAAGGACAGGGCAGCACAGATACGCAGTATTTT
CASSTEGQGSTDTQYF
>TRBD1|TRBJ1-2|TRBV3-1/TRBV3-2|-
TGTGCCAGCAGCTCTCCGGGACAGGGGCAGAAATATGGCTACACCTTC
CASSSPGQGQKYGYTF
>-|TRBJ1-3|TRBV2|-
TGTGCCAGCAGAGGACAGAGGGACACCATATATTTT
CASRGQRDTIYF
>-|TRBJ1-6|TRBV27|-
TGTGCCAGCAGTTGGTCGAGTCAAGGGGATTCACCCCTCCACTTT
CASSWSSQGDSPLHF
>-|TRBJ2-2|TRBV14|-
TGTGCCAGCAGCCAAGATTGGGCAGGGAACACCGGGGAGCTGTTTTTT
CASSQDWAGNTGELFF
>TRBD1|TRBJ1-2|TRBV6-6|-
TGTGCCAGCAGTTACACTACAGGGGGAGTCTATGGCTACACCTTC
CASSYTTGGVYGYTF
>TRBD1|TRBJ1-2|TRBV28|-
TGTGCCAGCAACACACAGGGGAACTATGGCTACACCTTC
CASNTQGNYGYTF
>TRBD2|TRBJ2-1|TRBV28|-
TGTGCCAGCAGAAGTCCAGGGACTAGTAAGGGGCATGAGCAGTTCTTC
CASRSPGTSKGHEQFF
>TRBD1|TRBJ1-2|TRBV5-1|-
TGCGCCAGCAGCTTGGATATCTACGGCTACAGGGGAGGTAACTATGGCTACACCTTC
CASSLDIYGYRGGNYGYTF
>-|TRBJ1-1|TRBV7-7|-
TGTGCTAGCAGCAGCAGGGATTCTGGAGCTTTCTTT
CASSSRDSGAFF
>TRBD1|TRBJ1-5|TRBV6-5|-
TGTGCCGGACAGGGGGTTGGTCAGCCCCAGCATTTT
CAGQGVGQPQHF
>TRBD2|TRBJ2-3|TRBV7-3|-
TGTGCCAGCAGCTTAAGTCCAGCGGGAGCTGGGGCAGATACGCAGTATTTT
CASSLSPAGAGADTQYF
>TRBD2|TRBJ2-7|TRBV7-8|-
TGTGCCAGCAGCTCGACTAGCGGGAACCTCTACGAGCAGTACTTC
CASSSTSGNLYEQYF
>-|TRBJ2-3|TRBV24-1|once
TGTGCCACCAGTGGGCCGAACAGGGCAGGCCCAGATACGCAGTATTTT
CATSGPNRAGPDTQYF
>TRBD1|TRBJ1-6|TRBV4-1|-
TGCGCCAGCAGCCGGGACAGTCATAATTCACCCCTCCACTTT
CASSRDSHNSPLHF
>-|TRBJ2-7|TRBV12-2|-
TGTGCAAGACTAGCGGGAGGGCCCAGGTCCTACGAGCAGTACTTC
CARLAGGPRSYEQYF
>-|TRBJ2-3|TRBV10-1|-
TGCGCCAGCAGTGAGTCGTTGGCCGAGACAAGACACACAGATACGCAGTATTTT
CASSESLAETRHTDTQYF
>-|TRBJ2-3|TRBV10-3|-
TGTGCCACCGCCGGGAGTTCAGATACGCAGTATTTT
CATAGSSDTQYF
>TRBD2|TRBJ2-3|TRBV6-2/TRBV6-3|-
TGTGCCAGCAGCACCCCTAGCGGGGGGGGCACAGATACGCAGTATTTT
CASSTPSGGGTDTQYF
>-|TRBJ2-1|TRBV7-2|-
TGTGCCAGCAGCTTAGCGGCTAGCCGATACAATGAGCAGTTCTTC
CASSLAASRYNEQFF
>TRBD1|TRBJ1-1|TRBV10-3|-
TGTGCCATCAGAGCAACAGGGGATGGAACTGAAGCTTTCTTT
CAIRATGDGTEAFF
>TRBD2|TRBJ2-3|TRBV28|-
TGTGCCAGCAGTTTAAGCGGGGGGGCCGCTACGCAGTATTTT
CASSLSGGAATQYF
>-|TRBJ2-6|TRBV6-5|-
TGTGCCAGCATGGGGCCCATTGGGGCCAACGTCCTGACTTTC
CASMGPIGANVLTF
>TRBD1|TRBJ1-4|TRBV7-6|-
TGTGCCAGCAGCGTAGCACCCCTGGGACAGTCTGAAAAACTGTTTTTT
CASSVAPLGQSEKLFF
>-|TRBJ2-2|TRBV27|-
TGTGCCAGCAGTTTAGAACAGGGGAACACCGGGGAGCTGTTTTTT
CASSLEQGNTGELFF
>TRBD1|TRBJ1-2|TRBV12-3/TRBV12-4|few
TGTGCCAGCAGTTTGACAGGGGCCTATGGCTACACCTTC
CASSLTGAYGYTF
>TRBD2|TRBJ2-1|TRBV7-6|once
TGTGCCAGCAGCATACTAGCGGAGCCCTACAATGAGCAGTTCTTC
CASSILAEPYNEQFF
>-|TRBJ1-1|TRBV7-3|-
TGTGCCAGCAGCTCCCAGAAAGGACTTGAAGCTTTCTTT
CASSSQKGLEAFF
>TRBD1|TRBJ2-5|TRBV9|-
TGTGCCAGCAGCGTAGGGACAGTAACAGGGGGGCAAGAGACCCAGTACTTC
CASSVGTVTGGQETQYF
>-|TRBJ2-5|TRBV7-2|-
TGTGCCAGCAGCCCTTCTGAGACTACACAAGAGACCCAGTACTTC
CASSPSETTQETQYF
>-|TRBJ2-2|TRBV4-1|-
TGCGCCAGCAGCCAGACAGGAACCTCGAACACCGGGGAGCTGTTTTTT
CASSQTGTSNTGELFF
>TRBD1|TRBJ1-1|TRBV3-1/TRBV3-2|-
TGTGCCAGCAGCCAAGGGGGACAGGGCACTGAAGCTTTCTTT
CASSQGGQGTEAFF
>-|TRBJ1-1|TRBV18|-
TGTGCCAGCTCACCGAGGGCGGTTGGGAACACTGAAGCTTTCTTT
CASSPRAVGNTEAFF
>-|TRBJ2-5|TRBV6-5|-
TGTGCCAGCAGTATGGACAGCCAGGGGGAGACCCAGTACTTC
CASSMDSQGETQYF
>-|TRBJ2-7|TRBV28|-
TGTGCCAGCTTGGGGCGGGGCGACCGGTTTTACTCCTACGAGCAGTACTTC
CASLGRGDRFYSYEQYF
>-|TRBJ2-5|TRBV28|-
TGTGCCAGCAGCCTGGGGGGAATAATACAAGAGACCCAGTACTTC
CASSLGGIIQETQYF
>-|TRBJ1-1|TRBV5-1|-
TGCGCCAGCAGCTTCCTGGACAGTTACACTGAAGCTTTCTTT
CASSFLDSYTEAFF
>-|TRBJ1-2|TRBV4-1|-
TGCGCCAGCAGCCAAGGCGGGCACAGGACAGCTAACTATGGCTACACCTTC
CASSQGGHRTANYGYTF
>TRBD1|TRBJ1-3|TRBV30|-
TGTGCCTGGACATGGGACAGGGGCTTCGGAAACACCATATATTTT
CAWTWDRGFGNTIYF
>TRBD2|TRBJ2-1|TRBV24-1|-
TGTGCCACCAGTGATTTGCGGGTAGCGGGGGGAGGCTCCTACAATGAGCAGTTCTTC
CATSDLRVAGGGSYNEQFF
>-|TRBJ2-7|TRBV28|-
TGTGCCAGCAGTTTGGGCAGGGGTTCCTACGAGCAGTACTTC
CASSLGRGSYEQYF
>TRBD2|TRBJ2-5|TRBV5-4|-
TGTGCCAGCAGCTTGGGGACTAGCGGGGGGGCCTCAGAGACCCAGTACTTC
CASSLGTSGGASETQYF